The clone carrying this TCR beta chain was seen ten or more times. V shed 6 bases and J shed 4 bases, with 16 bases lying between them. Per germline, CDR1 MNHNS and CDR2 SASEGT. This CDR3 contains 15 residues. This sample was included in a study of patients and donors after allogeneic stem cell transplantation. Each CDR3 protein is one row after TCRdb ran MiXCR on the RT-PCR reads. The sample lists 70,000 to 75,000 distinct CDR3 sequences; roughly 29% were seen once. This TCR was sampled from a human donor who was either an allogeneic HSCT recipient or a stem cell or donor lymphocyte infusion donor (not recorded which). It is not recorded whose cells these are; they may come from a transplant donor. The V and J genes are TRBV6-1 and TRBJ1-3; a weak D match, TRBD1 (5 bases). Input material: blood, either unsorted or a sorted T cell fraction (not recorded which). The CDR3 spells CASRSGTVMGNTIYF. In nucleotides, the CDR3 is TGTGCCAGCAGATCAGGGACGGTAATGGGAAACACCATATATTTT.